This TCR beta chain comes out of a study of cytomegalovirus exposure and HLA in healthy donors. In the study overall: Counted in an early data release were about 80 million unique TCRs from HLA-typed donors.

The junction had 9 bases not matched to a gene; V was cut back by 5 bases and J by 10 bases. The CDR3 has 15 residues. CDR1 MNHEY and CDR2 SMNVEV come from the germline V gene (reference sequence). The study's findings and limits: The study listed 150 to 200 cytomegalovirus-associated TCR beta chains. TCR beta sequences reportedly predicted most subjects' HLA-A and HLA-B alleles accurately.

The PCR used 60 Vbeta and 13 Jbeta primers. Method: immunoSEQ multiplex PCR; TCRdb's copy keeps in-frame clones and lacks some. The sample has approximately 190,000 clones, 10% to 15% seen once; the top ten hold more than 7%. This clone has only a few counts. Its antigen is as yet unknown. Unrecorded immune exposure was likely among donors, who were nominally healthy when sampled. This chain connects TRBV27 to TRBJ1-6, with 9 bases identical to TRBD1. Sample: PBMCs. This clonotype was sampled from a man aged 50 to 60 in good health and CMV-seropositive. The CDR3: CASSTTGTGTSPLHF. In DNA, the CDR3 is TGTGCCAGCAGTACGACCGGGACAGGGACCTCACCCCTCCACTTT.